Below, 11 T cell receptor beta chains from the same sample are listed, as sequenced in a study of identical twins. TCRdb called the 5' RACE reads again in MiXCR, with one record for every CDR3 protein. The sample records around 470,000 distinct CDR3 sequences, about 14% being singletons. These sequences were also reported in another study, on yellow fever vaccine responses in identical twins.

Source material: CD4+ T cells sorted from blood. Receptor source: a woman under 30 in good health.

This chain uses TRBV9 with TRBJ2-1; 12 bases are shared with TRBD1. Germline CDR1 and CDR2: SGDLS and YYNGEE. The V segment lost 3 bases and the J segment 5 bases; nucleotides outside the gene matches: 3. This CDR3 comprises 15 residues. CDR3 amino acids: CASSARDRGHNEQFF. CDR3 sequence (DNA): TGTGCCAGCAGCGCCCGGGACAGGGGGCACAATGAGCAGTTCTTC.

The sample holds a few counts of this clonotype. The chain couples TRBV30 to TRBJ2-3; tentative D call: TRBD1 (5 bases). The CDR3 is 13 residues long. Trimming took 3 bases from V and 6 from J, leaving 13 bases between them. Looked up from germline, CDR1 is GTSNPN and CDR2 is SVGIG (reference sequence). The CDR3 here is CAWRWGLGDTQYF. The CDR3 nucleotides are TGTGCCTGGAGGTGGGGCCTCGGCGATACGCAGTATTTT.

The table lists this clonotype with a few counts. CDR3 region: CASSGISGSYNEQFF. The CDR3 nucleotides read TGTGCCAGCAGCGGGATTAGCGGCTCCTACAATGAGCAGTTCTTC. This chain uses TRBV7-6 with TRBJ2-1, with a weak D call TRBD2 (6 bases). CDR1 and CDR2 from the germline V gene are SGHVS and FNYEAQ. V was pared by 5 bases and J by 0 bases, with 11 bases between. This CDR3 spans 15 amino acids.

This clonotype has just a few counts. V is TRBV20-1 and J is TRBJ2-3; no firm D call. V was cut by 7 bases and J by 2 bases, with 7 bases left in between. CDR1 is DFQATT and CDR2 is SNEGSKA in the germline V gene (reference sequence). The CDR3 loop spans 11 amino acids. The CDR3 region has the DNA TGCAGTGAAAGGCCCACAGATACGCAGTATTTT. Protein product: CSERPTDTQYF.

This clonotype was seen a handful of times. The chain recombines TRBV18 with TRBJ2-7; D tentatively reads TRBD1 or TRBD2 (5 bases each). The V gene lost 5 bases and the J gene lost 1 base, with 12 bases spanning the gap. The CDR3 totals 14 residues. CDR1 and CDR2 from the germline V gene are KGHSH and LQKENI. CDR3 sequence: CASSSGTASYEQYF. The CDR3 DNA is TGTGCCAGCTCATCCGGGACCGCTTCCTACGAGCAGTACTTC.

This clonotype was detected a few times. The rearrangement uses TRBV20-1 and TRBJ1-2; TRBD1 matches at 9 bases. CDR1 and CDR2 (germline): DFQATT, SNEGSKA (reference sequence). V was clipped by 3 bases and J by 0 bases; unmatched bases: 17. The CDR3 has 19 residues. The CDR3 coding sequence is TGCAGTGCTAGGTGGCCCCAGCGCCGGGACAGGGAAGCTAACTATGGCTACACCTTC. It specifies CSARWPQRRDREANYGYTF.

This clonotype showed up many times. V usage is TRBV4-1 and J usage is TRBJ1-1; TRBD1 is a possible D gene (6 bases). Germline V CDR1 and CDR2: MGHRA, YSYEKL. This CDR3 spans 14 amino acids. The V end lost 6 bases, the J end lost 0 bases, and 11 bases lay between the germline ends. The CDR3 reads CASRLQGLNTEAFF. CDR3 DNA sequence: TGCGCCAGCAGACTACAGGGATTGAACACTGAAGCTTTCTTT.

The rearrangement uses TRBV7-8 and TRBJ2-5, with TRBD2 matching over 8 bases. V dropped 5 bases and J dropped 7; count of bases not matched to a gene: 9. Germline CDR1 is SGHVS and CDR2 is FQNEAQ. This CDR3 comprises 14 residues. The DNA for the CDR3 is TGTGCCAGCAGCATGGGACTAGTAGAAAGGACCCAGTACTTC. Translating gives CASSMGLVERTQYF.

This clonotype was seen only a few times. The CDR3 DNA reads as TGTGCCACCAGTGATTTGCTAGGGGGCATAGGTAATGAGCAGTTCTTC. It codes for CATSDLLGGIGNEQFF. V gene TRBV24-1 combines with J gene TRBJ2-1, with TRBD1 identical over 7 bases. Germline CDR1 reads KGHDR; CDR2 reads SFDVKD. This CDR3 contains 16 residues. After removal of 0 bases from V and 7 bases from J, the junction contained 8 bases not matched to a gene.

This clonotype was found a few times. The rearrangement joins TRBV20-1 to TRBJ2-3; TRBD1 is a possible D gene (5 bases). CDR3 length equals 15 residues. Trimming took off 5 bases at V and 2 bases at J, with 17 bases between the two ends. The germline V gene has CDR1 DFQATT and CDR2 SNEGSKA (reference sequence). The CDR3 here is CSARPSQGNTDTQYF. The CDR3 DNA reads as TGCAGTGCTCGACCCAGCCAGGGCAACACAGATACGCAGTATTTT.

The chain is built from TRBV5-1 and TRBJ2-5; the D gene is possibly TRBD1 (5 bases). V lost 2 bases and J 5 bases, leaving 16 bases between the germline ends. This CDR3 contains 15 residues. The V gene's germline CDR1 is SGHRS and CDR2 YFSETQ. The CDR3 nucleotides read TGCGCCAGCAGCTTCGGATCAGGGCCGATGGAGACCCAGTACTTC. Translated, it gives CASSFGSGPMETQYF.